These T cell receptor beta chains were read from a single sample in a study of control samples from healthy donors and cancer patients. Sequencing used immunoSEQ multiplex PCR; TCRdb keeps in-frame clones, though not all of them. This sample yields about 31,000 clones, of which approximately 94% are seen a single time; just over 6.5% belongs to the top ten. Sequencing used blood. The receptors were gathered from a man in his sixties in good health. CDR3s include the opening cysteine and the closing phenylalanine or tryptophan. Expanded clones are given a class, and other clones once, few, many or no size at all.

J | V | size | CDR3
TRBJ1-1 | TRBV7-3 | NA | CASSFGGNTEAFF
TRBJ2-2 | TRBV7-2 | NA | CASSARTSSGGWGTGELFF
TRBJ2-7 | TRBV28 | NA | CASSPGLAGGYEQYF
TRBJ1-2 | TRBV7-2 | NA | CASSPGHSNYGYTF
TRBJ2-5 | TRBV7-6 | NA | CASSLRERGVGETQYF
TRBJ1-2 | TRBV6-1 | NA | CASSEEAGGYGYTF
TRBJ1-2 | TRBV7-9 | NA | CASRLRTGGGYGYTF
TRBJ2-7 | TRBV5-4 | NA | CASSQGGGSYEQYF
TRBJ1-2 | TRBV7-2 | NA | CASSQPAETGGTWGYTF
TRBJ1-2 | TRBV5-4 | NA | CASSLDRANYGYTF
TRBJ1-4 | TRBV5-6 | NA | CASSLGSTNEKLFF
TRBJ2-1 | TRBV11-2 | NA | CASSLAGTGFNEQFF
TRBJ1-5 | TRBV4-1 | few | CASSQGESSNQPQHF
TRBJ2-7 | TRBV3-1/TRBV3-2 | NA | CASSRTGASYEQYF
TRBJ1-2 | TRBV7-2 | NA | CASSSGLVQGLDGYTF
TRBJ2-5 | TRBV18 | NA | CASSPSMGETQYF
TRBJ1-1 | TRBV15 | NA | CATSLSPTTEAFF
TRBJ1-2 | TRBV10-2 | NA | CASSEVSFGGGLGYTF
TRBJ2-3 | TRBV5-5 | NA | CASSLTGAEDTQYF
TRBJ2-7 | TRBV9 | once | CASSDRDYQNEQYF
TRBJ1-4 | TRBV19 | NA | CASSPTIGTGPSRTNEKLFF
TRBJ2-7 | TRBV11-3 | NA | CASSRSSGGAYEQYF
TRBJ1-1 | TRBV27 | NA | CASRDPNTEAFF
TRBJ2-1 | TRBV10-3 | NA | CAISEGQRNEQFF
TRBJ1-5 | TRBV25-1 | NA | CASRGQGKQPQHF
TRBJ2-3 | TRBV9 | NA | CASSVGADTQYF